Below are 17 T cell receptor beta chains sequenced from a single sample in a study of Ad26.COV2.S vaccination and SARS-CoV-2 variants. The table came from immunoSEQ multiplex PCR; TCRdb's copy has only in-frame clones and leaves some out. Of about 480,000 clones in the sample, approximately 90% were seen once. Noted treatment: some 20 received Ad26.COV2.S at low or high dose, single or two shots; 5 received placebo; per-sample allocation not given. The samples were gathered on day 63 after the first injection of vaccine or placebo. Sequencing used peripheral blood, obtained in a trial of Ad26.COV2.S vaccine versus placebo. Receptors were obtained from a person aged 18-65 years who received the Ad26.COV2.S COVID-19 vaccine or a placebo.

V usage is TRBV5-1 and J usage is TRBJ2-3; TRBD2 matches 7 bases. Germline CDR1 SGHRS, CDR2 YFSETQ. This CDR3 is 15 amino acids long. Unmatched junction bases numbered 4, after V lost 3 bases and J lost 0 bases. The CDR3 nucleotides read TGCGCCAGCAGCTACGGGGGGTTGAGCACAGATACGCAGTATTTT. It codes for CASSYGGLSTDTQYF. Full variable domain (rest looked up from reference TRBV5-1 and TRBJ2-3): KAGVTQTPRYLIKTRGQQVTLSCSPISGHRSVSWYQQTPGQGLQFLFEYFSETQRNKGNFPGRFSGRQFSNSRSEMNVSTLELGDSALYLCASSYGGLSTDTQYFGPGTRLTVL.

The chain joins TRBV28 to TRBJ1-1, with D possibly TRBD1 on 5 matching bases. This CDR3 comprises 14 residues. The germline V gene encodes CDR1 MDHEN and CDR2 SYDVKM. V dropped 7 bases and J dropped 6 bases, with 18 bases sitting between them. The CDR3: CASMAGQRLSEAFF. The CDR3 bases are TGTGCCAGCATGGCGGGGCAGCGGCTGTCTGAAGCTTTCTTT.

V is TRBV4-3 and J is TRBJ2-1; no reliable D call. From germline, CDR1 is LGHNA and CDR2 YSLEER. CDR3 size: 15 residues. V lost 3 bases, J lost 0 bases, and 9 bases lay in between. DNA of the CDR3: TGCGCCAGCAGCCAGGGCCCAAGCTCCTACAATGAGCAGTTCTTC. This sequence encodes CASSQGPSSYNEQFF.

This clone was counted once. This chain links TRBV2 with TRBJ2-7; 8 nucleotides align to TRBD1. This CDR3 is built from 16 residues. Per the germline V gene, CDR1 is SNHLY and CDR2 is FYNNEI. The junction had 16 bases not matched to a gene; V was cut back by 8 bases and J by 4 bases. CDR3 nucleotide sequence: TGTGCCAGCGGGCCAAGAGACAGGGGAGCTAGTTACGAGCAGTACTTC. Amino acid sequence: CASGPRDRGASYEQYF.

The chain carries TRBV30 and TRBJ1-1; 7 nucleotides match TRBD1. J gave up 5 bases and V 3 bases, and 9 bases lay outside the gene matches. The CDR3 totals 14 residues. The germline V gene encodes CDR1 GTSNPN and CDR2 SVGIG (reference sequence). DNA for the CDR3: TGTGCCTGGAGGAAGACAGGGCGTGGGACTGAAGCTTTCTTT. Amino acid sequence: CAWRKTGRGTEAFF.

This clone was found once. The chain is built from TRBV28 and TRBJ1-1; D is undetermined. Germline lookup yields CDR1 MDHEN and CDR2 SYDVKM. Trimming pared 5 bases from V and 0 bases from J, leaving 7 bases between. The CDR3 contains 13 residues. For the CDR3, the DNA is TGTGCCAGCAGTCTCACTATGAACACTGAAGCTTTCTTT. It specifies CASSLTMNTEAFF.

V usage is TRBV12-3 or TRBV12-4 and J usage is TRBJ2-5; D is uncertain. The CDR3 runs 11 residues. Trimming left V 0 bases short and J 7 bases short, with 3 bases between. The CDR3 DNA is TGTGCCAGCAGTTTAGCGGGGACCCAGTACTTC. It yields the protein CASSLAGTQYF.

V and J are TRBV20-1 and TRBJ2-3; D is perhaps TRBD2 (6 bases). The germline V and J ends were trimmed by 3 bases and 4 bases, with 26 bases remaining between them. Germline V gene data show CDR1 as DFQATT and CDR2 as SNEGSKA (reference sequence). The CDR3 sequence is 18 residues long. This chain's CDR3 is CSASPQGVQWRASDTQYF. The DNA for the CDR3 is TGCAGTGCTAGTCCCCAAGGAGTCCAGTGGAGGGCTTCAGATACGCAGTATTTT.

This chain connects TRBV28 to TRBJ1-1; D may be TRBD1 (5 bases). The CDR3 is made up of 14 amino acids. Germline V gives CDR1 MDHEN, CDR2 SYDVKM. V shed 6 bases and J shed 7 bases, with 18 bases lying between them. For the CDR3, the DNA is TGTGCCAGCAGAACTATACGGGGCTGGGATGAAGCTTTCTTT. It specifies CASRTIRGWDEAFF.

A single count supports this clone. This chain links TRBV7-8 with TRBJ2-3; tentative D call: TRBD1 (6 bases). Between the trimmed V and J ends, which lost 1 base and 4 bases, there was a span of 21 bases. CDR3 length equals 18 residues. The germline V gene encodes CDR1 SGHVS and CDR2 FQNEAQ. The CDR3 nucleotides are TGTGCCAGCAGCTTAGGCCCTGGGGGCGGGCGTCACGCAGATACGCAGTATTTT. Translation gives CASSLGPGGGRHADTQYF.

The chain's CDR3 is CASSLGGLTGEQFF. The CDR3 DNA sequence: TGTGCCAGCAGCTTAGGTGGACTCACTGGGGAGCAGTTCTTC. V and J are TRBV7-9 and TRBJ2-1; possible D gene TRBD2, 5 bases. The V end was cut by 1 base, the J end by 10 bases, with 14 bases between. Germline values: CDR1 SEHNR, CDR2 FQNEAQ (reference sequence). The CDR3 has 14 amino acids.

The chain is built from TRBV19 and TRBJ2-7; 7 bases agree with TRBD2. With 3 bases clipped from V and 2 bases from J, the junction kept 10 bases outside the gene matches. CDR1 and CDR2 (germline): LNHDA, SQIVND (reference sequence). CDR3 length: 16 amino acids. The CDR3 loop reads CASSMEGGAGPYEQYF. The CDR3 coding sequence is TGTGCCAGTAGTATGGAGGGAGGGGCTGGACCCTACGAGCAGTACTTC.

V is TRBV9 and J is TRBJ1-1; D possibly corresponds to TRBD1 (6 bases). Germline CDR1 is SGDLS and CDR2 is YYNGEE. The germline V and J ends were trimmed by 0 bases and 0 bases, with 12 bases remaining between them. This CDR3 is built from 16 residues. The CDR3, as DNA: TGTGCCAGCAGCGTAGGGACAGACTTAATGAACACTGAAGCTTTCTTT. It yields the protein CASSVGTDLMNTEAFF.

The rearrangement uses TRBV11-3 and TRBJ2-7; 7 bases line up with TRBD2. CDR1 SGHNT and CDR2 YENEEA come from the germline V gene. V lost 5 bases, J lost 8 bases, and 21 bases stayed unmatched. The CDR3 has 17 residues. CDR3: CASSPRPRGLAESKQYF. CDR3 coding DNA: TGTGCCAGCAGCCCTCGGCCGCGTGGGCTAGCGGAGAGCAAGCAGTACTTC.

The chain carries TRBV19 and TRBJ2-3; 8 bases fit TRBD2. Germline CDR1 and CDR2: LNHDA and SQIVND (reference sequence). The trim removed 9 bases at V and 2 bases at J, leaving 10 bases unmatched. There are 15 residues in the CDR3. The CDR3 spells CASGKGLVLTDTQYF. The CDR3 DNA follows: TGTGCCAGCGGAAAGGGACTAGTCCTCACAGATACGCAGTATTTT.

The J gene is TRBJ2-4, the V gene TRBV7-6; 7 nucleotides match TRBD1. Germline trimming cut 2 bases from V and 2 bases from J; bases unmatched to any gene: 9. Germline CDR1 reads SGHVS; CDR2 reads FNYEAQ. The CDR3 has 17 amino acids. CDR3 nucleotide sequence: TGTGCCAGCAGCTTACGTCGGACAGGCGGAACCAAAAACATTCAGTACTTC. It yields the protein CASSLRRTGGTKNIQYF. The full variable domain, in which reference TRBV7-6 and TRBJ2-4 provide the parts outside the CDR3, is GAGVSQSPRYKVTKRGQDVALRCDPISGHVSLYWYRQALGQGPEFLTYFNYEAQQDKSGLPNDRFSAERPEGSISTLTIQRTEQRDSAMYRCASSLRRTGGTKNIQYFGAGTRLSVL.

V gene TRBV27 combines with J gene TRBJ2-7, with D perhaps matching TRBD2 (6 bases). V lost 5 bases and J lost 6, with 23 bases in between. Germline CDR1 MNHEY, CDR2 SMNVEV (reference sequence). There are 16 residues in the CDR3. For the CDR3, the DNA is TGTGCCAGCAGTAGGGGAGGAAGCAGGGTATTCTCCGAGCAGTACTTC. Its protein product is CASSRGGSRVFSEQYF.